These 16 T cell receptor beta chains share one sample of origin, sequenced in a study of blood T cell repertoires in COVID-19. The assay was immunoSEQ multiplex PCR, and TCRdb's table has in-frame clones only and misses some. This table has about 410,000 clones, 90% appearing once. Sequences were obtained from PBMCs or T cells enriched from blood (not recorded which). The receptors were sampled from a man between 18 and 29 years old who had recovered from COVID-19.

V usage is TRBV12-5 and J usage is TRBJ2-5; D possibly corresponds to TRBD1 (6 bases). The germline V gene encodes CDR1 LGHNT and CDR2 FRNRAP. This CDR3 is 18 amino acids long. V was trimmed by 1 base and J by 1 base, leaving 19 bases between them. In DNA, the CDR3 is TGTGCTAGTGGTTTGGCAGTCAAGGCCCAAGGGGGCCAAGAGACCCAGTACTTC. It yields the protein CASGLAVKAQGGQETQYF.

The V call is TRBV7-9, the J call TRBJ2-1; TRBD1 matches 9 bases. CDR1 and CDR2 from the germline V gene are SEHNR and FQNEAQ (reference sequence). This CDR3 comprises 16 residues. V shed 4 bases and J 6 bases; nucleotides not matched to a gene: 10. CDR3 DNA sequence: TGTGCCAGCAGCTCCCTTCGGTTGGGACAGGGCAATGAGCAGTTCTTC. It codes for CASSSLRLGQGNEQFF.

The J gene is TRBJ2-4, the V gene TRBV15, with 10 bases fitting TRBD1. The germline gives CDR1 LNHNV, CDR2 YYDKDF (reference sequence). The J segment lost 9 bases and the V segment lost 4 bases, leaving 12 bases of the junction unmatched. CDR3 length equals 16 residues. The CDR3 nucleotides are TGTGCCACCAGCATGAGACCGGGACAGGGGATCAGCATTCAGTACTTC. Protein product: CATSMRPGQGISIQYF.

The chain links TRBV5-8 to TRBJ1-2; D call uncertain. The CDR3 totals 14 residues. Germline V gene data show CDR1 as SGHTS and CDR2 as YDEGEE. The ends were cut back, 0 bases at V and 1 base at J, with 7 bases in the middle. The CDR3 loop reads CASSLAAFNYGYTF. In nucleotides, the CDR3 is TGTGCCAGCAGCTTGGCCGCGTTTAACTATGGCTACACCTTC.

This chain links TRBV6-4 with TRBJ2-7; D is possibly TRBD1 (5 bases). The germline CDR1 and CDR2 sequences are MRHNA and SNTAGT. There are 13 residues in the CDR3. The V gene lost 3 bases and the J gene lost 1 base, with 7 bases spanning the gap. This CDR3 is CASSEGVSYEQYF. As DNA, the CDR3 is TGTGCCAGCAGTGAAGGGGTTTCCTACGAGCAGTACTTC.

V is TRBV6-5 and J is TRBJ1-1; D not certain. V lost 6 bases to trimming and J lost 1 base, with 15 bases between them. Germline V lookup: CDR1 MNHEY, CDR2 SVGAGI. CDR3 size: 15 residues. Written as DNA, the CDR3 is TGTGCCAGCAGACGGAAACCTGAGGGGAACACTGAAGCTTTCTTT. This codes for CASRRKPEGNTEAFF.

The chain combines TRBV6-5 with TRBJ2-3; TRBD2 matches 8 bases. Germline V lookup: CDR1 MNHEY, CDR2 SVGAGI. This CDR3 comprises 14 residues. Trimming at V came to 11 bases and at J to 0 bases, leaving 7 bases not matched to a gene. CDR3 sequence: CAGRLATSTDTQYF. The CDR3 nucleotides are TGTGCCGGGCGACTAGCGACTAGCACAGATACGCAGTATTTT.

In DNA form, the CDR3 reads TGTGCCAGCAGCGCAACCCAGGGCTCAGGGGCCAACGTCCTGACTTTC. Amino acids: CASSATQGSGANVLTF. This chain links TRBV9 with TRBJ2-6, with D possibly being TRBD1 (5 bases). The CDR3 length is 16 residues. Looked up from germline, CDR1 is SGDLS and CDR2 is YYNGEE. Between the trimmed V and J ends, which lost 3 bases and 4 bases, there was a span of 14 bases.

This chain links TRBV2 with TRBJ2-1; D is uncertain. Germline CDR1 is SNHLY and CDR2 is FYNNEI. The CDR3 is 11 residues long. Trimming removed 6 bases at V and 8 bases at J, with 8 bases between. The CDR3 DNA is TGTGCCAGCAGCCCGTATCATGAGCAGTTCTTC. It codes for CASSPYHEQFF.

J is TRBJ2-1 and V is TRBV2, with TRBD1 matching 9 bases. From germline, CDR1 is SNHLY and CDR2 FYNNEI. V trimming: 7 bases; J trimming: 1 base; junction bases outside the gene matches: 2. This CDR3 contains 14 residues. The CDR3 DNA sequence: TGTGCCAGCAACGGACAGGGGTCCTACAATGAGCAGTTCTTC. This translates into CASNGQGSYNEQFF.

The chain joins TRBV13 to TRBJ2-3; D not certain. CDR1 and CDR2 from the germline V gene are PRHDT and FYEKMQ (reference sequence). The CDR3 sequence is 15 residues long. The V gene lost 0 bases and the J gene lost 2 bases, with 9 bases spanning the gap. CDR3 protein: CASSLGEAFTDTQYF. CDR3 coding DNA: TGTGCCAGCAGCTTAGGCGAAGCCTTCACAGATACGCAGTATTTT.

The chain uses TRBV11-2 and TRBJ1-1, with a weak D call TRBD1 (6 bases). V lost 1 base and J lost 5, with 14 bases in between. CDR3 length: 15 residues. Germline V gives CDR1 SGHAT, CDR2 FQNNGV. The CDR3 DNA is TGTGCCAGCAGCTTAGTCCCAGGGGTAGTGACTGAAGCTTTCTTT. Translation: CASSLVPGVVTEAFF.

The rearrangement uses TRBV7-2 and TRBJ2-2, with TRBD2 as a possible D gene (5 bases). V gave up 2 bases and J gave up 3 bases, with 10 bases separating them. The CDR3 runs 15 residues. Germline assignment: CDR1 SGHTA and CDR2 FQGNSA. The CDR3 protein is CASSLSRADTGELFF. The CDR3 DNA sequence: TGTGCCAGCAGCTTATCGCGGGCCGACACCGGGGAGCTGTTTTTT. The full variable domain, in which reference TRBV7-2 and TRBJ2-2 provide the parts outside the CDR3, is GAGVSQSPSNKVTEKGKDVELRCDPISGHTALYWYRQSLGQGLEFLIYFQGNSAPDKSGLPSDRFSAERTGGSVSTLTIQRTQQEDSAVYLCASSLSRADTGELFFGEGSRLTVL.

V is TRBV2 and J is TRBJ1-2, with TRBD1 as a possible D gene (5 bases). Germline assignment: CDR1 SNHLY and CDR2 FYNNEI. The V and J ends lost 2 bases and 6 bases respectively, with 10 bases between them. There are 13 residues in the CDR3. The CDR3 DNA follows: TGTGCCAGCAGTGAAAATGCAGGGAATGGCTACACCTTC. This translates into CASSENAGNGYTF.

The rearrangement joins TRBV6-5 to TRBJ2-5; D not certain. The CDR3 runs 13 residues. The V end lost 10 bases, the J end lost 0 bases, and 12 bases lay between the germline ends. The germline gives CDR1 MNHEY, CDR2 SVGAGI. DNA of the CDR3: TGTGCCACTCTCTTAGCCAACCAAGAGACCCAGTACTTC. Amino acid sequence: CATLLANQETQYF.

The chain has TRBV5-6 and TRBJ1-6; D is undetermined. The CDR3 contains 18 residues. Germline V gene sequence: CDR1 SGHDT, CDR2 YYEEEE. Trimming shortened V by 0 bases and J by 6 bases, and 19 bases separated the two germline ends. The CDR3 DNA sequence: TGTGCCAGCAGCTTGGGAGGCCTCTTTCCGGTTTCTAATTCACCCCTCCACTTT. Protein product: CASSLGGLFPVSNSPLHF. Full variable domain (rest looked up from reference TRBV5-6 and TRBJ1-6): DAGVTQSPTHLIKTRGQQVTLRCSPKSGHDTVSWYQQALGQGPQFIFQYYEEEERQRGNFPDRFSGHQFPNYSSELNVNALLLGDSALYLCASSLGGLFPVSNSPLHFGNGTRLTVT.